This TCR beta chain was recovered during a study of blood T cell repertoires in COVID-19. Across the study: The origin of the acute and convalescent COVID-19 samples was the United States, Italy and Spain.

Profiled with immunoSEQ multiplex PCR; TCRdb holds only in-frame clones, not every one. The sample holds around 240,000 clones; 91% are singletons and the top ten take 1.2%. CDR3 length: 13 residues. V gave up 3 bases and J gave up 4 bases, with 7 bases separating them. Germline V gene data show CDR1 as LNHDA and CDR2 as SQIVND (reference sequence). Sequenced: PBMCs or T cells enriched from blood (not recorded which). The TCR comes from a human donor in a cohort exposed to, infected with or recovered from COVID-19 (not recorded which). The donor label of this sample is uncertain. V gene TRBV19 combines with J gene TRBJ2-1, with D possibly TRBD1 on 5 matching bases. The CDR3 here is CASSIYRYNEQFF. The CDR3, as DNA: TGTGCCAGTAGTATCTACAGGTACAATGAGCAGTTCTTC.